These 4 T cell receptor beta chains were all obtained from the same sample, sequenced in a study of cytomegalovirus exposure and HLA in healthy donors. Researchers ran the PCR with 60 Vbeta and 13 Jbeta primers. Only in-frame clones appear in the TCRdb table, and some are missing; sequencing was by immunoSEQ multiplex PCR. The table for this sample gives 150,000 to 200,000 clones. Input material: PBMCs. Every receptor here comes from a man aged 25-40 years in good health and CMV-seronegative.

The chain employs TRBV7-2 and TRBJ1-4; the D is unclear. This CDR3 contains 15 residues. Germline CDR1 and CDR2: SGHTA and FQGNSA. V lost 4 bases and J 0 bases, leaving 9 bases between the germline ends. In DNA form, the CDR3 reads TGTGCCAGCAGCTCTCACACGACAACTAATGAAAAACTGTTTTTT. Amino acid sequence: CASSSHTTTNEKLFF.

V is TRBV7-3 and J is TRBJ2-2, with 9 bases that match TRBD2. V dropped 5 bases and J dropped 3; count of bases not matched to a gene: 7. There are 16 residues in the CDR3. Germline CDR1 is SGHTA and CDR2 is FQGTGA. CDR3 amino acids: CASSVALAGHTGELFF. The CDR3 nucleotides read TGTGCCAGCAGCGTCGCCCTAGCGGGGCACACCGGGGAGCTGTTTTTT.

The V and J genes are TRBV11-2 and TRBJ2-5, with D perhaps TRBD2 (6 bases). Germline V gene data show CDR1 as SGHAT and CDR2 as FQNNGV. This CDR3 contains 15 residues. Trimming stripped 5 bases from V and 6 bases from J, with 19 bases between. The CDR3 DNA follows: TGTGCCAGCAGCCCAGGATCCGGGGCGGGGCAGACCCAGTACTTC. Translated: CASSPGSGAGQTQYF.

CDR3 sequence: CARGGTEAFF. The CDR3 DNA reads TGTGCCAGGGGAGGCACTGAAGCTTTCTTT. This chain uses TRBV7-3 with TRBJ1-1; D is uncertain. V lost 9 bases to trimming and J lost 4 bases, with 6 bases between them. There are 10 residues in the CDR3. CDR1 SGHTA and CDR2 FQGTGA come from the germline V gene. The variable domain in full, completed from reference TRBV7-3 and TRBJ1-1, reads GAGVSQTPSNKVTEKGKYVELRCDPISGHTALYWYRQSLGQGPEFLIYFQGTGAADDSGLPNDRFFAVRPEGSVSTLKIQRTERGDSAVYLCARGGTEAFFGQGTRLTVV.